This TCR beta chain was captured by sequencing in a study of control samples from healthy donors and cancer patients. The germline V gene has CDR1 SGHTA and CDR2 FQGNSA. Counting both end residues, the CDR3 totals 14 amino acids. Notes on this clone: The conserved phenylalanine or tryptophan normally closing the CDR3 is absent here, so this likely arose from a read error. The DNA is omitted, as the CDR3 cannot be located on it reliably, and the CDR3 follows TCRdb's listing.

Libraries were prepared by immunoSEQ multiplex PCR; TCRdb keeps only in-frame clonotypes and omits some of them. Of about 110,000 clones listed, around 89% were seen once; the top ten hold around 3.9%. The specimen sequenced was PBMCs. The V gene is TRBV7-2, the J gene TRBJ1-2; TRBD1, as called in the table, went unchecked against the DNA. The TCR originated in a woman in her sixties with lung cancer. CDR3 region: CAGSRQGDNYGCTL.